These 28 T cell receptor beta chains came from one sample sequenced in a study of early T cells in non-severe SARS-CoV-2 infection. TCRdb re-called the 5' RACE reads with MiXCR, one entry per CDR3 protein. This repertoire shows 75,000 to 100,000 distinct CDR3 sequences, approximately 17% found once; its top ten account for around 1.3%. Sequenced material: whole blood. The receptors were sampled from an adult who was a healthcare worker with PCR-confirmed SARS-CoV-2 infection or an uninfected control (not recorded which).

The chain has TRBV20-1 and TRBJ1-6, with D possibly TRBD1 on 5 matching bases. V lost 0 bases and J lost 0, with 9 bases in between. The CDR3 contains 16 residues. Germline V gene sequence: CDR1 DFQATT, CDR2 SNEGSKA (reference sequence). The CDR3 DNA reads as TGCAGTGCTAGAGATGGGGCAGGCTCCTATAATTCACCCCTCCACTTT. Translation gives CSARDGAGSYNSPLHF.

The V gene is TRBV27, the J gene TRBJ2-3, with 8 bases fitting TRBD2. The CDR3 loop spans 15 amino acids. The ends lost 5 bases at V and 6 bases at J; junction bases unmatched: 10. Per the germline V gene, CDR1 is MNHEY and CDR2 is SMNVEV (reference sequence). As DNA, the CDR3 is TGTGCCAGCAGTCCCCCCGGCGGGAGGCCGGATACGCAGTATTTT. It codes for CASSPPGGRPDTQYF.

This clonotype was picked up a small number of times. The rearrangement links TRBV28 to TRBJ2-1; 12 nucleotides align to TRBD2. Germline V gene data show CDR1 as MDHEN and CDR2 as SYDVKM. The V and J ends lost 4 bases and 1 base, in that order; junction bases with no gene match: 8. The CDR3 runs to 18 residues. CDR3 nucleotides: TGTGCCAGCAGTTCGACGACTAGCGGGAGTATTTCCTACAATGAGCAGTTCTTC. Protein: CASSSTTSGSISYNEQFF.

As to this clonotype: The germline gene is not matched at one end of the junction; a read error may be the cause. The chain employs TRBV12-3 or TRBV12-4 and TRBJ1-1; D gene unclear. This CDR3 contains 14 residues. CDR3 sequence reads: CARSLGGIMAEAFF. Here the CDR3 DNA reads TGTGCCAGAAGTTTAGGAGGGATTATGGCTGAAGCTTTCTTT.

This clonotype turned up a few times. The CDR3 protein is CASSERQQETQYF. CDR3 DNA: TGTGCCAGCAGTGAAAGACAGCAAGAGACCCAGTACTTC. The J gene is TRBJ2-5, the V gene TRBV6-1; D perhaps matches TRBD1 (5 bases). This CDR3 has 13 residues. The V end was cut by 2 bases, the J end by 2 bases, with 6 bases between. Looked up from germline, CDR1 is MNHNS and CDR2 is SASEGT.

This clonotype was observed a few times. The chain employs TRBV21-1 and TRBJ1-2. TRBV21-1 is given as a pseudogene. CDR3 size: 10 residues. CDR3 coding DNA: TGTGCCAGCAGCAAGGTTGGCTACACCTTC. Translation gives CASSKVGYTF.

The CDR3 region is CASSLDWNEQFF. The CDR3 DNA sequence: TGTGCCAGCAGCTTAGACTGGAATGAGCAGTTCTTC. The chain employs TRBV7-2 and TRBJ2-1; D is unresolved. The CDR3 totals 12 residues. Deletions cut 1 base from V and 7 bases from J, with 5 bases between. Germline V gene lookup returns CDR1 SGHTA and CDR2 FQGNSA.

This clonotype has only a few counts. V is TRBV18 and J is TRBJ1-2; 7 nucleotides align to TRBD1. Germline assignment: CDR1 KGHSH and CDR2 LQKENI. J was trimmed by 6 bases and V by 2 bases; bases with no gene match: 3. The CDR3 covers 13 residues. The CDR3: CASSPDRADGYTF. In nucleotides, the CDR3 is TGTGCCAGCTCACCAGACAGGGCGGATGGCTACACCTTC.

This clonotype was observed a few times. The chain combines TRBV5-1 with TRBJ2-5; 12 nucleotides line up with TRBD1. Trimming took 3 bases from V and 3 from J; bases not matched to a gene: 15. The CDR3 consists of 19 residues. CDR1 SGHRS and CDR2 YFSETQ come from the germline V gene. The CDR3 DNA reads TGCGCCAGCAGCTCTCCTAGGGACAGGGGGCCGAGAAAGAAAGAGACCCAGTACTTC. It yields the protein CASSSPRDRGPRKKETQYF.

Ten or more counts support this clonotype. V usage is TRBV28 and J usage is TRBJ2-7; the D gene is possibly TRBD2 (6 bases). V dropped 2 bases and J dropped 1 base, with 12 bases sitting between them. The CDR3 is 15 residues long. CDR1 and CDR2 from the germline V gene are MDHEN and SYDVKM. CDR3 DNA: TGTGCCAGCAGTTTAAGGGGACTTGTTTCCTACGAGCAGTACTTC. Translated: CASSLRGLVSYEQYF.

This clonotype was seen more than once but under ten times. CDR3 sequence reads: CASQGGAGELFF. The CDR3 DNA sequence: TGCGCCAGCCAGGGTGGCGCCGGGGAGCTGTTTTTT. The chain recombines TRBV5-1 with TRBJ2-2, with TRBD1 as a possible D gene (5 bases). Trimming took 7 bases from V and 6 from J, leaving 10 bases between them. CDR3 length: 12 amino acids. From germline, CDR1 is SGHRS and CDR2 YFSETQ.

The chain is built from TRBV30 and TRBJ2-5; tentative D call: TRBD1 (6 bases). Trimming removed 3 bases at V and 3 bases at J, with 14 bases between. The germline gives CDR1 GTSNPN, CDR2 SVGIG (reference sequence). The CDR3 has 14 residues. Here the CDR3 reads CAWSIGTLEETQYF. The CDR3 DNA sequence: TGTGCCTGGAGCATCGGGACACTTGAAGAGACCCAGTACTTC.

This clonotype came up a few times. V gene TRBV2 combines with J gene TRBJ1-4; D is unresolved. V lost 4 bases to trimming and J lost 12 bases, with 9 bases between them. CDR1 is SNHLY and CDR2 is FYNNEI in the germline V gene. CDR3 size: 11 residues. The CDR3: CASSVGLELFF. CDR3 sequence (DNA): TGTGCCAGCAGTGTGGGTCTCGAACTGTTTTTT.

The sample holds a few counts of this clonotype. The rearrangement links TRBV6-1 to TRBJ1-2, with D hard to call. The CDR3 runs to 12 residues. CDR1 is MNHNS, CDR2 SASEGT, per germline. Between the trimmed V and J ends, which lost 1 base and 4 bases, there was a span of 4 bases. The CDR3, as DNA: TGTGCCAGCAGTGAAGACAGCTATGGCTACACCTTC. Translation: CASSEDSYGYTF.

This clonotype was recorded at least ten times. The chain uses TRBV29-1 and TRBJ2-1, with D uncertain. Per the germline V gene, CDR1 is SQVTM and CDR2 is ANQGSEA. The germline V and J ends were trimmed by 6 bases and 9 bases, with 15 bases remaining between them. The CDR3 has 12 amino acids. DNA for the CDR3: TGCAGCGTGTGGCCGGTTGTCTCTGAGCAGTTCTTC. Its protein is CSVWPVVSEQFF.

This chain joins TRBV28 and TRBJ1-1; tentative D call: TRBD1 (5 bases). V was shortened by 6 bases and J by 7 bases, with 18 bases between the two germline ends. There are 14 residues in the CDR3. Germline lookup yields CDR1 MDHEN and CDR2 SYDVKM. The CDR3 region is CASRLRSRAFEAFF. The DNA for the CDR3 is TGTGCCAGCAGATTGAGATCCAGGGCCTTTGAAGCTTTCTTT.

The CDR3 here is CAISREGGNTEAFF. The CDR3 DNA follows: TGTGCCATCAGCCGGGAGGGGGGGAACACTGAAGCTTTCTTT. The genes are TRBV10-3 and TRBJ1-1; a possible D gene is TRBD1 (6 bases). The V end was cut by 6 bases, the J end by 1 base, with 12 bases between. Germline CDR1 is ENHRY and CDR2 is SYGVKD. This CDR3 has 14 residues.

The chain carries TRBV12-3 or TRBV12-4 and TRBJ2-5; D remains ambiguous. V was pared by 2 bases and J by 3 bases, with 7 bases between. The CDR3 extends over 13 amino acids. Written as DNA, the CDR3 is TGTGCCAGCAGTTTATTTCGGGAAGAGACCCAGTACTTC. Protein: CASSLFREETQYF.

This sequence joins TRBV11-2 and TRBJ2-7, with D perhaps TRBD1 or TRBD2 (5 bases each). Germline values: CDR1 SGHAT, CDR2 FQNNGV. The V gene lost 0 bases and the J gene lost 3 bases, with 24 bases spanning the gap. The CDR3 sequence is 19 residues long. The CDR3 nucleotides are TGTGCCAGCAGCTTAGATCTATGGGGTAGGGACGGAGGCTTCTACGAGCAGTACTTC. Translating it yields CASSLDLWGRDGGFYEQYF.

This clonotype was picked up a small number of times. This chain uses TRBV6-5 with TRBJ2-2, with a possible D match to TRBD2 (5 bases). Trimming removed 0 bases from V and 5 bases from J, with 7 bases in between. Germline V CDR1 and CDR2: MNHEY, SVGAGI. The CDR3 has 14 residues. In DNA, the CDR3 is TGTGCCAGCAGTTACTCGCTAGCTACCGGGGAGCTGTTTTTT. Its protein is CASSYSLATGELFF.

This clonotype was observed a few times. The CDR3 nucleotides are TGTGCCAGCAGCCCTCCGATTAACTCGGGCTACAATGAGCAGTTCTTC. Translating it yields CASSPPINSGYNEQFF. This chain uses TRBV28 with TRBJ2-1; D is unclear. The CDR3 has 16 residues. Germline V gives CDR1 MDHEN, CDR2 SYDVKM. Trimming cost V 6 bases and J 3 bases, with 18 bases left between them.

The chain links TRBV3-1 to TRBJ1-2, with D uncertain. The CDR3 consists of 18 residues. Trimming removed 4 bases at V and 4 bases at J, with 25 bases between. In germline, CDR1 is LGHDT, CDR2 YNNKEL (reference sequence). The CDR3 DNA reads TGTGCCAGCAGCCCACTTGTGGAGGGCCCATTCTCCTCCTATGGCTACACCTTC. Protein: CASSPLVEGPFSSYGYTF.

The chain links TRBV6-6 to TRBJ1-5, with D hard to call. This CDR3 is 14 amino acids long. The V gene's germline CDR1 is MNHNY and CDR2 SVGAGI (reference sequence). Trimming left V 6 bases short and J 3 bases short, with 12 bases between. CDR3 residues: CASRLGRSNQPQHF. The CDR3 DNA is TGTGCCAGCAGACTCGGACGGTCCAATCAGCCCCAGCATTTT.

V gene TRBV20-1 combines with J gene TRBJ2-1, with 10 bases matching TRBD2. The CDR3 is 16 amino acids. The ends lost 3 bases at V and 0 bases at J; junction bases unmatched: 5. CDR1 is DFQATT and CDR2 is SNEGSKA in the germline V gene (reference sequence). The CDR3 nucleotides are TGCAGTGCTAGTGATCCTAGCGGGAGCTCCTACAATGAGCAGTTCTTC. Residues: CSASDPSGSSYNEQFF.

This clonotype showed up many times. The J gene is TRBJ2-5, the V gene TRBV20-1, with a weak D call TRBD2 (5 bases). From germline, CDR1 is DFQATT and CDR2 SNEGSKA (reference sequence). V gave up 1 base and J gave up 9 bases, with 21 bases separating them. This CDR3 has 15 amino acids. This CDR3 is CSARVAGGPSGAQYF. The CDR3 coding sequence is TGCAGTGCTAGAGTGGCGGGCGGGCCATCTGGGGCCCAGTACTTC.

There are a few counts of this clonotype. The CDR3 sequence: CASSYHNEQYF. The CDR3 bases are TGTGCCAGCAGTTACCACAACGAGCAGTACTTC. The chain has TRBV6-2 or TRBV6-3 and TRBJ2-7; no definite D call. The germline V and J ends were trimmed by 2 bases and 5 bases, with 4 bases remaining between them. Germline V gene sequence: CDR1 MNHEY, CDR2 SVGEGT. The CDR3 loop spans 11 amino acids.

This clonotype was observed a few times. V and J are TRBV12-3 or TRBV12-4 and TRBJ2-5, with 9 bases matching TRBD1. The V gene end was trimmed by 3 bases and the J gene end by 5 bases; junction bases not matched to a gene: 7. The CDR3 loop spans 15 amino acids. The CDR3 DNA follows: TGTGCCAGCAGTTTGCCGGGACAGGGATTTGAGACCCAGTACTTC. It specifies CASSLPGQGFETQYF.

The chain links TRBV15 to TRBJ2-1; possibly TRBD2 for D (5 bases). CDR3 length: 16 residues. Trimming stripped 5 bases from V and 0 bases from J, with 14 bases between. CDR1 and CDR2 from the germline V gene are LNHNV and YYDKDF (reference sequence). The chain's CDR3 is CATSGRTQFSYNEQFF. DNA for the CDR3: TGTGCCACCAGCGGTAGGACTCAATTCTCCTACAATGAGCAGTTCTTC. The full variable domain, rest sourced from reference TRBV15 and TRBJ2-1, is DAMVIQNPRYQVTQFGKPVTLSCSQTLNHNVMYWYQQKSSQAPKLLFHYYDKDFNNEADTPDNFQSRRPNTSFCFLDIRSPGLGDTAMYLCATSGRTQFSYNEQFFGPGTRLTVL.